The 29 T cell receptor beta chains given below trace back to one sample, sequenced in a study of blood T cell repertoires in COVID-19. Assay used: immunoSEQ multiplex PCR; TCRdb lists only in-frame clones, some missing. The sample lists fewer than 300,000 clones, 83% seen once, with 2.6% in the top ten. The specimen sequenced was peripheral blood. These receptors were taken from a woman aged 70-85 years with active or convalescent COVID-19.

The sample holds a few counts of this clone. The gene calls are TRBV5-6 and TRBJ1-2; D gene ambiguous. CDR3 length equals 15 residues. Germline V gene lookup returns CDR1 SGHDT and CDR2 YYEEEE. Trimming removed 4 bases from V and 2 bases from J, with 15 bases in between. Here the CDR3 DNA reads TGTGCCAGCAGCCGCCAAGGAGTTGTAAACTATGGCTACACCTTC. Its protein product is CASSRQGVVNYGYTF.

The chain joins TRBV18 to TRBJ2-1; TRBD2 aligns across 9 bases. V dropped 3 bases and J dropped 4; count of bases not matched to a gene: 10. Germline CDR1 and CDR2: KGHSH and LQKENI. This CDR3 spans 17 amino acids. CDR3 bases: TGTGCCAGCTCACCGGCCCGCGGGGGGGGATTGTACAATGAGCAGTTCTTC. It translates to CASSPARGGGLYNEQFF.

The chain joins TRBV5-4 to TRBJ2-7; 10 positions match TRBD1. The CDR3 runs to 14 residues. Trimming took 4 bases from V and 4 from J; bases not matched to a gene: 5. In germline, CDR1 is SGHNT, CDR2 YYREEE (reference sequence). CDR3 bases: TGTGCCAGCAGCCCATGGGACAGGGGATACGAGCAGTACTTC. Its translation: CASSPWDRGYEQYF.

The V call is TRBV7-8, the J call TRBJ1-5; possible D gene TRBD1, 5 bases. Germline V CDR1 and CDR2: SGHVS, FQNEAQ. Trimming stripped 5 bases from V and 2 bases from J, with 19 bases between. The CDR3 extends over 17 amino acids. This CDR3 is CASSLSRYRSGNQPQHF. Here the CDR3 DNA reads TGTGCCAGCAGCCTAAGCCGTTACAGGTCTGGCAATCAGCCCCAGCATTTT.

The chain is built from TRBV12-3 or TRBV12-4 and TRBJ2-2; D not resolved. Trimming left V 4 bases short and J 8 bases short, with 8 bases between. There are 12 residues in the CDR3. The CDR3 region has the DNA TGTGCCAGCAGTTGGTCAGAAGGGGAGCTGTTTTTT. Translating it yields CASSWSEGELFF.

The DNA for the CDR3 is TGTGCCAGCTCACCACCAGCGGGGGGCTTCTCCTACGAGCAGTACTTC. Translation gives CASSPPAGGFSYEQYF. The J gene is TRBJ2-7, the V gene TRBV18; 9 nucleotides agree with TRBD2. The CDR3 is 16 amino acids. With V trimmed by 0 bases and J by 0 bases, 3 bases remained unmatched. Germline V gene sequence: CDR1 KGHSH, CDR2 LQKENI. The full variable domain, with the rest looked up from reference TRBV18 and TRBJ2-7, is NAGVMQNPRHLVRRRGQEARLRCSPMKGHSHVYWYRQLPEEGLKFMVYLQKENIIDESGMPKERFSAEFPKEGPSILRIQQVVRGDSAAYFCASSPPAGGFSYEQYFGPGTRLTVT.

The gene calls are TRBV20-1 and TRBJ2-1, with D unclear. The CDR3 loop spans 11 amino acids. In germline, CDR1 is DFQATT, CDR2 SNEGSKA (reference sequence). The V and J ends lost 1 base and 15 bases respectively, with 13 bases between them. The CDR3, as DNA: TGCAGTGCTAGAGGGGCCAATAGGCGGTTCTTC. Protein product: CSARGANRRFF.

A note on this clone: The junction departs from the called germline gene at one end, perhaps through a read error. This rearrangement joins TRBV7-6 to TRBJ2-1; TRBD2 is a possible D gene (6 bases). The CDR3 totals 15 residues. Germline assignment: CDR1 SGHVS and CDR2 FNYEAQ. The CDR3 DNA sequence: TGTGCCAGCACCTTATCGAGCGGGCCCTACAATGAGCAGTTCTTC. Translation gives CASTLSSGPYNEQFF.

The chain couples TRBV5-1 to TRBJ2-2; the match to TRBD2 covers 11 bases. V lost 7 bases, J lost 2 bases, and 4 bases stayed unmatched. The CDR3 totals 15 residues. Germline CDR1 reads SGHRS; CDR2 reads YFSETQ. In DNA form, the CDR3 reads TGCGCCAGCGTTGGGACTAGCGGTAACACCGGGGAGCTGTTTTTT. This translates into CASVGTSGNTGELFF. Full variable domain (rest looked up from reference TRBV5-1 and TRBJ2-2): KAGVTQTPRYLIKTRGQQVTLSCSPISGHRSVSWYQQTPGQGLQFLFEYFSETQRNKGNFPGRFSGRQFSNSRSEMNVSTLELGDSALYLCASVGTSGNTGELFFGEGSRLTVL.

This chain connects TRBV28 to TRBJ2-3, with 7 bases identical to TRBD1. The CDR3 has 16 amino acids. Per the germline V gene, CDR1 is MDHEN and CDR2 is SYDVKM. Trimming removed 8 bases from V and 1 base from J; junction bases left unmatched: 12. The CDR3 sequence: CASLTNRGGGTDTQYF. The CDR3 nucleotides are TGTGCCAGCTTAACTAACAGGGGTGGGGGCACAGATACGCAGTATTTT. The variable domain in full, with the rest retrieved from reference TRBV28 and TRBJ2-3, is DVKVTQSSRYLVKRTGEKVFLECVQDMDHENMFWYRQDPGLGLRLIYFSYDVKMKEKGDIPEGYSVSREKKERFSLILESASTNQTSMYLCASLTNRGGGTDTQYFGPGTRLTVL.

The genes are TRBV9 and TRBJ1-4, with 8 bases aligning to TRBD1. The CDR3 extends over 16 amino acids. Per germline, CDR1 SGDLS and CDR2 YYNGEE. V shed 2 bases and J 5 bases; nucleotides not matched to a gene: 8. CDR3 nucleotides: TGTGCCAGCAGCGTGTCGACAGGGGCTCTAAATGAAAAACTGTTTTTT. Translated, it gives CASSVSTGALNEKLFF.

V usage is TRBV9 and J usage is TRBJ2-2; 7 bases are shared with TRBD1. The germline V gene encodes CDR1 SGDLS and CDR2 YYNGEE. Trimming cost V 6 bases and J 0 bases; bases outside gene matches: 2. This CDR3 has 14 amino acids. CDR3 bases: TGTGCCAGCAAAGGACAGGCGAACACCGGGGAGCTGTTTTTT. Encoded protein: CASKGQANTGELFF. Variable domain in full (rest from reference TRBV9 and TRBJ2-2): DSGVTQTPKHLITATGQRVTLRCSPRSGDLSVYWYQQSLDQGLQFLIQYYNGEERAKGNILERFSAQQFPDLHSELNLSSLELGDSALYFCASKGQANTGELFFGEGSRLTVL.

This clone is a singleton in its sample. This sample also contains other DNA sequences that code for the same CDR3. The V and J genes are TRBV18 and TRBJ1-1; maybe TRBD1 (6 bases). Trimming cost V 1 base and J 1 base, with 10 bases left between them. Germline CDR1 is KGHSH and CDR2 is LQKENI. The CDR3 has 15 amino acids. For the CDR3, the DNA is TGTGCCAGCTCACCACGAGGACAGCCGAACACTGAAGCTTTCTTT. Protein: CASSPRGQPNTEAFF.

The rearrangement links TRBV18 to TRBJ2-6, with D possibly TRBD2 on 5 matching bases. Germline CDR1 and CDR2: KGHSH and LQKENI. This CDR3 has 15 amino acids. The V end lost 6 bases, the J end lost 0 bases, and 9 bases lay between the germline ends. The CDR3 region has the DNA TGTGCCAGCTCGCGGGTGGTCTCTGGGGCCAACGTCCTGACTTTC. Protein product: CASSRVVSGANVLTF.

The chain recombines TRBV12-3 or TRBV12-4 with TRBJ1-5; D is undetermined. Trimming took 7 bases from V and 7 from J, leaving 14 bases between them. The CDR3 is 13 amino acids. The CDR3 here is CASTPGVGQPQHF. CDR3 DNA: TGTGCCAGCACCCCCGGGGTGGGACAGCCCCAGCATTTT.

J is TRBJ2-5 and V is TRBV29-1, with a weak D call TRBD1 (6 bases). The CDR3 length is 13 residues. Germline loops: CDR1 SQVTM, CDR2 ANQGSEA. V shed 3 bases and J shed 4 bases, with 12 bases lying between them. The CDR3 spells CSVDNRVGETQYF. For the CDR3, the DNA is TGCAGCGTTGACAACAGGGTGGGAGAGACCCAGTACTTC. The full variable domain, completed using reference TRBV29-1 and TRBJ2-5, is SAVISQKPSRDICQRGTSLTIQCQVDSQVTMMFWYRQQPGQSLTLIATANQGSEATYESGFVIDKFPISRPNLTFSTLTVSNMSPEDSSIYLCSVDNRVGETQYFGPGTRLLVL.

V usage is TRBV18 and J usage is TRBJ2-7, with 8 bases lining up with TRBD1. Per germline, CDR1 KGHSH and CDR2 LQKENI. The CDR3 spans 18 residues. V was pared by 1 base and J by 6 bases, with 17 bases of the junction left unmatched. CDR3 DNA sequence: TGTGCCAGCTCACCACGGACAGGGACGTGGTCAGGATTGCGCGAGCAGTACTTC. Its translation: CASSPRTGTWSGLREQYF.

J is TRBJ1-4 and V is TRBV7-2; D uncertain. With 1 base removed from V and 8 bases from J, the gap between germline ends came to 14 bases. CDR1 and CDR2 from the germline V gene are SGHTA and FQGNSA. This CDR3 region has 15 residues. CDR3: CASSLVGSGFEKLFF. The CDR3 nucleotides read TGTGCCAGCAGCTTAGTCGGTAGTGGTTTCGAAAAACTGTTTTTT.

Of note for this clone: The same CDR3 is also encoded by other DNA sequences in this sample. The J gene is TRBJ2-1, the V gene TRBV5-1; D ambiguous. CDR3 length: 15 residues. V lost 0 bases and J lost 0, with 7 bases in between. The germline V gene has CDR1 SGHRS and CDR2 YFSETQ. The chain's CDR3 is CASSLVRSSYNEQFF. The CDR3, as DNA: TGCGCCAGCAGCTTGGTACGGAGCTCCTACAATGAGCAGTTCTTC.

CDR3 in amino acids: CASSVGAGGQHF. For the CDR3, the DNA is TGTGCCAGCAGCGTCGGGGCGGGGGGACAGCATTTT. V usage is TRBV7-9 and J usage is TRBJ1-5; D perhaps matches TRBD1 (5 bases). The CDR3 extends over 12 amino acids. Trimming pared 5 bases from V and 13 bases from J, leaving 15 bases between. Germline V gives CDR1 SEHNR, CDR2 FQNEAQ (reference sequence).

V is TRBV29-1 and J is TRBJ1-1; the D is unclear. The CDR3 spans 10 residues. Deletions cut 7 bases from V and 3 bases from J, with 6 bases between. Germline V lookup: CDR1 SQVTM, CDR2 ANQGSEA. CDR3 sequence reads: CSGADTEAFF. The CDR3 DNA sequence: TGCAGCGGGGCCGACACTGAAGCTTTCTTT.

This sequence joins TRBV6-5 and TRBJ2-1; 10 nucleotides align to TRBD2. The CDR3 is made up of 16 amino acids. V gave up 2 bases and J gave up 7 bases; unmatched junction bases: 8. Germline CDR1 MNHEY, CDR2 SVGAGI. This CDR3 is CASSYKSGGARNEQFF. The CDR3 nucleotides read TGTGCCAGCAGTTACAAGAGCGGGGGGGCTCGTAATGAGCAGTTCTTC.

The chain has TRBV6-5 and TRBJ2-1; no firm D call. The CDR3 length is 13 residues. Germline CDR1 is MNHEY and CDR2 is SVGAGI. Trimming removed 8 bases at V and 8 bases at J, with 16 bases between. CDR3 DNA sequence: TGTGCCAGCGACATCCCGGCAGGCGATGAGCAGTTCTTC. Amino acids: CASDIPAGDEQFF.

This clone occurred a few times. The chain is built from TRBV14 and TRBJ1-2, with no clear D. Trimming removed 1 base at V and 5 bases at J, with 5 bases between. Germline-derived CDR1 and CDR2 are SGHDN and FVKESK. The CDR3 consists of 12 residues. The CDR3 protein is CASSQAGYGYTF. DNA of the CDR3: TGTGCCAGCAGCCAAGCCGGGTATGGCTACACCTTC. The full variable domain, in which reference TRBV14 and TRBJ1-2 provide the parts outside the CDR3, is EAGVTQFPSHSVIEKGQTVTLRCDPISGHDNLYWYRRVMGKEIKFLLHFVKESKQDESGMPNNRFLAERTGGTYSTLKVQPAELEDSGVYFCASSQAGYGYTFGSGTRLTVV.

This chain connects TRBV5-1 to TRBJ1-2; 7 bases line up with TRBD1. J gave up 2 bases and V 6 bases, and 7 bases lay outside the gene matches. CDR1 and CDR2 (germline): SGHRS, YFSETQ. This CDR3 spans 14 amino acids. CDR3 DNA sequence: TGCGCCAGCACCGAGACAGGGCAGAACTATGGCTACACCTTC. Protein: CASTETGQNYGYTF.

The rearrangement uses TRBV9 and TRBJ2-7; D is possibly TRBD2 (6 bases). CDR3 length: 14 amino acids. Germline CDR1 and CDR2: SGDLS and YYNGEE. V gave up 3 bases and J gave up 2 bases, with 12 bases separating them. The CDR3 loop reads CASSARDPTYEQYF. CDR3 nucleotides: TGTGCCAGCAGCGCGCGGGACCCTACCTACGAGCAGTACTTC.

This clone was seen only once. The chain joins TRBV7-2 to TRBJ2-7; 10 bases map to TRBD1. Germline CDR1 SGHTA, CDR2 FQGNSA. V lost 5 bases to trimming and J lost 6 bases; unmatched junction nucleotides: 7. The CDR3 length is 14 residues. The CDR3 is CASSLDRGRGEQYF. CDR3 in DNA: TGTGCCAGCAGCCTGGACAGGGGGAGAGGCGAGCAGTACTTC.

This clone was observed a single time. J is TRBJ2-2 and V is TRBV3-1 (or the pseudogene TRBV3-2); 7 positions agree with TRBD2. V shed 1 base, J shed 4 bases, and the junction held 9 bases outside the gene matches. CDR3 length: 17 residues. Germline CDR1 LGHDT, CDR2 YNNKEL (reference sequence). The CDR3 here is CASSQGRGGSVTGELFF. CDR3 coding DNA: TGTGCCAGCAGCCAAGGCCGGGGAGGGTCCGTCACCGGGGAGCTGTTTTTT.

This sequence joins TRBV19 and TRBJ1-2; TRBD1 matches 10 bases. Germline CDR1 and CDR2: LNHDA and SQIVND (reference sequence). V was pared by 6 bases and J by 2 bases, with 12 bases of the junction left unmatched. The CDR3 extends over 17 amino acids. The CDR3 protein is CASSRTGQGSDNYGYTF. CDR3 DNA sequence: TGTGCCAGTAGCCGTACGGGACAGGGGTCCGACAACTATGGCTACACCTTC.